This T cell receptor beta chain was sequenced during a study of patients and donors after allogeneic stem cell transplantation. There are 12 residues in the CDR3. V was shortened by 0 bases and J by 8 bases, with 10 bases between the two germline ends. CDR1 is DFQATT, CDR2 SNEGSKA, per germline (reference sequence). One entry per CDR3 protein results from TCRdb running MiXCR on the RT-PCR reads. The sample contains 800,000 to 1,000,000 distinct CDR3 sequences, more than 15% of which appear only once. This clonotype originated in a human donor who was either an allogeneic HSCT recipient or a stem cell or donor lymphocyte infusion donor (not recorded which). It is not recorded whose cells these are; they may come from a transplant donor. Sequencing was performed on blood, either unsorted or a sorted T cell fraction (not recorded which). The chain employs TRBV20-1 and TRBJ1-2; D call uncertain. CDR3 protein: CSARDQRRGYTF. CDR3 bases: TGCAGTGCTAGAGATCAAAGGCGGGGCTACACCTTC.